These T cell receptor beta chains were read from a single sample in a study of T-cell reconstitution after alpha-beta-depleted transplantation in children. TCRdb reprocessed the PCR reads via MiXCR and lists one record per CDR3 protein. The table lists about 580,000 distinct CDR3 sequences, around 27% of them singletons. Material: PBMCs, obtained before TCRalphabeta/CD19-depleted stem cell transplant. These receptors all stem from a boy in the first two years of life with Wiskott-Aldrich syndrome, due to receive a stem cell transplant. CDR3s include the opening cysteine and the closing phenylalanine or tryptophan. The D gene is left open where the match is weak. Not all rows give a size; the values are once, few, many and, for expanded clones, a class.

abundance | d_gene | j_gene | v_gene | CDR3nt | CDR3aa
once | - | TRBJ2-2 | TRBV24-1 | TGTGCCACCATGGCAGGGATCACCGGGGAGCTGTTTTTT | CATMAGITGELFF
few | TRBD1 | TRBJ2-1 | TRBV4-1 | TGCGCCAGCAGCCGGAGACAGGGATGGGCCTACAATGAGCAGTTCTTC | CASSRRQGWAYNEQFF
- | TRBD2 | TRBJ2-3 | TRBV12-3/TRBV12-4 | TGTGCCAGCAGTCTGCCGGGACTAGCGGGAGTGGATACGCAGTATTTT | CASSLPGLAGVDTQYF
- | - | TRBJ1-4 | TRBV2 | TGTGCCAGCAGTGTGAAGGGTTATAATGAAAAACTGTTTTTT | CASSVKGYNEKLFF
- | TRBD2 | TRBJ2-4 | TRBV11-2 | TGTGCCAGCACACAAATTAGCGGGAGGGCCGTCAAAAACATTCAGTACTTC | CASTQISGRAVKNIQYF
- | - | TRBJ1-1 | TRBV5-1 | TGCGCCAGCAGCAAGGCTTTTAGCACTGAAGCTTTCTTT | CASSKAFSTEAFF
- | - | TRBJ2-3 | TRBV6-1 | TGTGCCAGCGATAGACTAGGTAGAGACACAGATACGCAGTATTTT | CASDRLGRDTDTQYF
few | TRBD1 | TRBJ1-5 | TRBV6-5 | TGTGCCAGCAGTTACCCGAAGGTGACAGGGGGCGCGAGCAATCAGCCCCAGCATTTT | CASSYPKVTGGASNQPQHF
- | TRBD1 | TRBJ2-7 | TRBV24-1 | TGTGCCACCAGTGACACCCTCACAGGGGGCGGGGAGCAGTACTTC | CATSDTLTGGGEQYF
few | TRBD1 | TRBJ1-2 | TRBV7-2 | TGTGCCAGCAGCTTTATTGACAGGGGAGATGGCTACACCTTC | CASSFIDRGDGYTF
- | TRBD1 | TRBJ1-2 | TRBV9 | TGTGCCAGCAGCGTAGGACAGGGGGCAACCTATGGCTACACCTTC | CASSVGQGATYGYTF
few | - | TRBJ2-3 | TRBV20-1 | TGCAGTGCTAGTCCTAGTGGGGCCGGAGATACGCAGTATTTT | CSASPSGAGDTQYF
- | - | TRBJ2-1 | TRBV10-3 | TGTGCCATCAGCCGGCAAACTAGTATCGATGAGCAGTTCTTC | CAISRQTSIDEQFF
- | TRBD1 | TRBJ2-3 | TRBV29-1 | TGCAGCGTCGCCAGCCGGACAGGGGGTCCAGATACGCAGTATTTT | CSVASRTGGPDTQYF
- | TRBD1 | TRBJ2-2 | TRBV7-9 | TGTGCCAGCAGCTTTCCCGGGACAGAGACCAACGGGGAGCTGTTTTTT | CASSFPGTETNGELFF
- | - | TRBJ2-5 | TRBV6-1 | TGTGCCAGCTGGGGGCTCGACGGGGAGACCCAGTACTTC | CASWGLDGETQYF
- | - | TRBJ2-7 | TRBV3-1 | TGTGCCAGCAGCCAGGGTAATAGCGACGAGCAGTACTTC | CASSQGNSDEQYF
- | - | TRBJ1-1 | TRBV6-5 | TGTGCCAGCAGTCTCTCGACCGGGACCACTGAAGCTTTCTTT | CASSLSTGTTEAFF
few | TRBD1 | TRBJ1-5 | TRBV28 | TGTGCCAGCAGGGGTGACAGGGGGAATCAGCCCCAGCATTTT | CASRGDRGNQPQHF
few | TRBD2 | TRBJ2-7 | TRBV5-1 | TGCGCCAGCAGCTTGGATCCGGGACTAGCGGGATTGTACGAGCAGTACTTC | CASSLDPGLAGLYEQYF
- | TRBD1 | TRBJ1-2 | TRBV27 | TGTGCCACCCGGACAGGGGGTAATTATGGCTACACCTTC | CATRTGGNYGYTF
few | - | TRBJ2-3 | TRBV5-5 | TGTGCCAGCACCCTCCCCCGGTTCGTGCAGTTTCCAGATACGCAGTATTTT | CASTLPRFVQFPDTQYF
- | TRBD1 | TRBJ2-1 | TRBV6-1 | TGTGCCAGCAGGTCGCCTAGGGGGCGGGAGCAGTTCTTC | CASRSPRGREQFF
- | TRBD1 | TRBJ1-5 | TRBV20-1 | TGCAGTGGGGTGACAGGGGGCAATCAGCCCCAGCATTTT | CSGVTGGNQPQHF
- | TRBD1 | TRBJ2-1 | TRBV24-1 | TGTGCCACCAGTGATGCGCTGACAGGGGAAACTTACAATGAGCAGTTCTTC | CATSDALTGETYNEQFF
few | - | TRBJ2-6 | TRBV12-3/TRBV12-4 | TGTGCCAGCATCCAGGGCTTTGGGGCCAACGGCCTGACTTTC | CASIQGFGANGLTF
few | TRBD2 | TRBJ2-7 | TRBV5-1 | TGCGCCAGCAGCTTGGCCCAGGGACTAGGGGGCTACGAGCAGTACTTC | CASSLAQGLGGYEQYF
few | TRBD1 | TRBJ1-1 | TRBV4-1 | TGCGCCAGCAGCCAAAGAGAGGGGGCGGGGACTGAAGCTTTCTTT | CASSQREGAGTEAFF
- | TRBD2 | TRBJ2-1 | TRBV20-1 | TGCAGTGCTATCCGGACTAGCGGGAATAATGAGCAGTTCTTC | CSAIRTSGNNEQFF
- | TRBD2 | TRBJ2-1 | TRBV14 | TGTGCCAGCAGCCAAATAGCGGGGGCCCCCTACAATGAGCAGTTCTTC | CASSQIAGAPYNEQFF
- | TRBD1 | TRBJ2-2 | TRBV5-1 | TGCGCCAACAGCTCCCAGGGGGTTACCGGGGAGCTGTTTTTT | CANSSQGVTGELFF
- | TRBD2 | TRBJ2-5 | TRBV10-3 | TGTGCCATCAGCCCACTAGCGGGGAAAGCAGAGACCCAGTACTTC | CAISPLAGKAETQYF
- | - | TRBJ1-2 | TRBV5-1 | TGCGCCAGCAGCTTGTTGGAGGGCCTCGGCTACACCTTC | CASSLLEGLGYTF
- | TRBD1 | TRBJ2-3 | TRBV12-3/TRBV12-4 | TGTGCCAGCAGTCGTAGTATAGGACAGGGGGCAGCAGATACGCAGTATTTT | CASSRSIGQGAADTQYF
- | - | TRBJ1-5 | TRBV5-5 | TGTGCCAGCAGCTTCCTTTCGCAGGGGACGCCCCAGCATTTT | CASSFLSQGTPQHF